This T cell receptor (beta chain) appears in the sequencing data of a study of molecular identifiers for immune sequencing clone quantification. TCRdb ran MiXCR on the PCR reads and lists one entry per CDR3 protein. This sample yields roughly 300,000 distinct CDR3 sequences, of which 24% are seen a single time; about 0.73% belongs to the top ten. This clonotype was recorded many times. V was clipped by 4 bases and J by 7 bases, with 5 bases between them. This CDR3 region has 11 residues. The germline V gene encodes CDR1 MNHEY and CDR2 SVGAGI. This TCR was sampled from a human donor in good health. Some libraries in this study had Jurkat cell RNA spiked in. V is TRBV6-5 and J is TRBJ2-1, with no clear D. Material for sequencing was naive CD8+ T cells from blood, with Jurkat cell RNA spiked in. Subset given: FACS-sorted CD8+CD4-CCR7+CD45RA+ naive T cells. The CDR3 coding sequence is TGTGCCAGCAGTTTACGTAATGAGCAGTTCTTC. As protein: CASSLRNEQFF.